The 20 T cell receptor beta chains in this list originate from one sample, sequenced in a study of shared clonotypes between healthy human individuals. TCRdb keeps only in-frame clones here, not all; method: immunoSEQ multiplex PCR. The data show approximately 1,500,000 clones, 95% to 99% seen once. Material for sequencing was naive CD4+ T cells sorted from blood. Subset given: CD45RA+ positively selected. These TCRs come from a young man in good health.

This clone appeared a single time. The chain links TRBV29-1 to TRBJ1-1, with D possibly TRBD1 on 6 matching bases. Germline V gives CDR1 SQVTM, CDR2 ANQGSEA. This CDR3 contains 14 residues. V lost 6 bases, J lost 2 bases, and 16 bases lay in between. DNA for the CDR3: TGCAGCGTGGAAACAGGGAGGCATAACACTGAAGCTTTCTTT. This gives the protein CSVETGRHNTEAFF.

CDR3 DNA: TGTGCCAGTAGTAATGTAGGTGACTACGAGCAGTACTTC. It yields the protein CASSNVGDYEQYF. The chain links TRBV19 to TRBJ2-7, with no clear D. CDR3 length equals 13 residues. Between the trimmed V and J ends, which lost 4 bases and 3 bases, there was a span of 10 bases. Germline CDR1 LNHDA, CDR2 SQIVND (reference sequence).

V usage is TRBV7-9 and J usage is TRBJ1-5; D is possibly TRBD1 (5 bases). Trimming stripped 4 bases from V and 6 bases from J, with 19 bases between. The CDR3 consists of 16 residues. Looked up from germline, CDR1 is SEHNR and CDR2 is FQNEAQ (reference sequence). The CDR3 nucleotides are TGTGCCAGCAGCTCCGCAGGGACGGCTGTAAGTCAGCCCCAGCATTTT. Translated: CASSSAGTAVSQPQHF.

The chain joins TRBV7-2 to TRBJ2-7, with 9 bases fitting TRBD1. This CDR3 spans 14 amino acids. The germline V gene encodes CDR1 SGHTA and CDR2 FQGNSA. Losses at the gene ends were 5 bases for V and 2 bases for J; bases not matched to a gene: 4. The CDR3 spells CASSPGQGTYEQYF. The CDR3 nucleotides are TGTGCCAGCAGCCCGGGACAGGGTACCTACGAGCAGTACTTC.

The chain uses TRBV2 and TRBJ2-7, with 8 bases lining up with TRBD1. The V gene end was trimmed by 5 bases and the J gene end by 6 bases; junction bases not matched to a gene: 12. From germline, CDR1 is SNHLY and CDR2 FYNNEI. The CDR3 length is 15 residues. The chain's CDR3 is CASSSSGGTLGEQYF. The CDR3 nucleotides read TGTGCCAGCAGTTCCTCAGGGGGCACCCTGGGCGAGCAGTACTTC.

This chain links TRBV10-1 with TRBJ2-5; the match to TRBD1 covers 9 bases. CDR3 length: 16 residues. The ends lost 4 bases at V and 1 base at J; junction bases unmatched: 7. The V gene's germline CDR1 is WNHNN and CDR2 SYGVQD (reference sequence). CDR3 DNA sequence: TGCGCCAGCAGTGGGGGGCCGGGACAGGGCCAAGAGACCCAGTACTTC. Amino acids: CASSGGPGQGQETQYF.

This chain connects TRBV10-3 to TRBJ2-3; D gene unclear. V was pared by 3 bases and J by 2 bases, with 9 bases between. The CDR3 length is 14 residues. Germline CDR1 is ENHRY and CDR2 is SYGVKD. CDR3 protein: CAISETGFTDTQYF. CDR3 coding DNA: TGTGCCATCAGTGAAACCGGATTCACAGATACGCAGTATTTT.

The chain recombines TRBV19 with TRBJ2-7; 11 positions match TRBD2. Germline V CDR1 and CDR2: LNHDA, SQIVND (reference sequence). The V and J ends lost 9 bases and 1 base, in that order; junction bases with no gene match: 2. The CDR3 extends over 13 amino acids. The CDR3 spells CASGTSGSYEQYF. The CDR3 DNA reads TGTGCCAGCGGGACTAGCGGATCCTACGAGCAGTACTTC.

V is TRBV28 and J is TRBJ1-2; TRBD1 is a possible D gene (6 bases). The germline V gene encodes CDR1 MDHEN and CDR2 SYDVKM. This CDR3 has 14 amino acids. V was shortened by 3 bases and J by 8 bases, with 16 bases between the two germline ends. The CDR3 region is CASSLQGRANGYTF. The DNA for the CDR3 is TGTGCCAGCAGTTTGCAGGGGCGCGCGAACGGCTACACCTTC.

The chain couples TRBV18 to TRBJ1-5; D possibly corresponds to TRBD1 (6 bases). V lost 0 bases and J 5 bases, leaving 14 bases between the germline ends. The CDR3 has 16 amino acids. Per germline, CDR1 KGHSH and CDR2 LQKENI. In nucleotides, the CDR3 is TGTGCCAGCTCACCACCGGGAATGGGGGCCTATCAGCCCCAGCATTTT. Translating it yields CASSPPGMGAYQPQHF.

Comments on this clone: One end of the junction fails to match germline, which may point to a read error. For the CDR3, the DNA is TGCAGTGAGCCTAGCGGGAACGAGCAGCACTTC. It specifies CSEPSGNEQHF. This chain uses TRBV20-1 with TRBJ2-7, with TRBD2 identical over 9 bases. Looked up from germline, CDR1 is DFQATT and CDR2 is SNEGSKA (reference sequence). The CDR3 covers 11 residues.

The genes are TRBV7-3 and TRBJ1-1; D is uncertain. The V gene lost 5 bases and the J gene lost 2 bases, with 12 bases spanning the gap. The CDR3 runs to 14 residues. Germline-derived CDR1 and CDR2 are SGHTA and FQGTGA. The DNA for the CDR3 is TGTGCCAGCAGCGAGACCGCGGGTAACACTGAAGCTTTCTTT. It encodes CASSETAGNTEAFF.

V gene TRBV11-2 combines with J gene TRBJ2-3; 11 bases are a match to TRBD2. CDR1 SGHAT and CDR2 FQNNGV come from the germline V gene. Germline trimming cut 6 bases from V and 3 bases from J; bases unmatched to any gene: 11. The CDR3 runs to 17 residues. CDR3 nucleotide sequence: TGTGCCAGCAGACTCCTCGGGACTAGCGGCAAAACAGATACGCAGTATTTT. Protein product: CASRLLGTSGKTDTQYF.

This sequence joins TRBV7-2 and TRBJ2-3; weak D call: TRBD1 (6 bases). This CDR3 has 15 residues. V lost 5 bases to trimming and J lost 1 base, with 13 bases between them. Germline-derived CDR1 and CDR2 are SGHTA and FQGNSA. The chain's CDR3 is CASSPRGKGTDTQYF. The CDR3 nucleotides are TGTGCCAGCAGCCCTAGGGGGAAAGGCACAGATACGCAGTATTTT.

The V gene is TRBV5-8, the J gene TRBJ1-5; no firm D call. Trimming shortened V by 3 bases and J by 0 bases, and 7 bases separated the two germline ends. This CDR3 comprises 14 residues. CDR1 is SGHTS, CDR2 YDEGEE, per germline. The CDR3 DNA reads TGTGCCAGCAGCTCCGGGAATAGCAATCAGCCCCAGCATTTT. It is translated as CASSSGNSNQPQHF.

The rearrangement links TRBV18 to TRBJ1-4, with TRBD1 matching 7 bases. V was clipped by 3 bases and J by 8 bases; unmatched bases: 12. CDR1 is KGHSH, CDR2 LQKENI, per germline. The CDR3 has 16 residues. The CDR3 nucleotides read TGTGCCAGCTCACCCCAGGGCAGGGGGATGAGGGAAAAACTGTTTTTT. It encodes CASSPQGRGMREKLFF. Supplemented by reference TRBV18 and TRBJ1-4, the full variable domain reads NAGVMQNPRHLVRRRGQEARLRCSPMKGHSHVYWYRQLPEEGLKFMVYLQKENIIDESGMPKERFSAEFPKEGPSILRIQQVVRGDSAAYFCASSPQGRGMREKLFFGSGTQLSVL.

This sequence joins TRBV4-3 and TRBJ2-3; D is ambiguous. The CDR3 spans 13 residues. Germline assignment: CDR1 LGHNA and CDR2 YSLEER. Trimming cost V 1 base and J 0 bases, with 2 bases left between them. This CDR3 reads CASSQGSTDTQYF. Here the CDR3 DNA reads TGCGCCAGCAGCCAAGGAAGCACAGATACGCAGTATTTT.

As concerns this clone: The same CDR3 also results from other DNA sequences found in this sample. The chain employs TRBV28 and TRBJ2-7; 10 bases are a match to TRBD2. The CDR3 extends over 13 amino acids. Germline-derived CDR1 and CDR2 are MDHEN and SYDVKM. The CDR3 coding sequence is TGTGCGTCAAGGACTAGCGGCTCCTACGAGCAGTACTTC. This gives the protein CASRTSGSYEQYF.

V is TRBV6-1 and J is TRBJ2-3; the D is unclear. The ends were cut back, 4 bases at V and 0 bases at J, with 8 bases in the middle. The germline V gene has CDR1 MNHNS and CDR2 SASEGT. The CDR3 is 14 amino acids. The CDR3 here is CASSVGPSTDTQYF. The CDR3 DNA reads TGTGCCAGCAGTGTCGGTCCGAGCACAGATACGCAGTATTTT.

In DNA form, the CDR3 reads TGTGCCAGCTCACAAACCGTAGGGGCAGTTAACACTGAAGCTTTCTTT. Translating it yields CASSQTVGAVNTEAFF. The chain links TRBV18 to TRBJ1-1, with a possible D match to TRBD1 (5 bases). V was shortened by 4 bases and J by 2 bases, with 17 bases between the two germline ends. CDR3 size: 16 residues. Germline V lookup: CDR1 KGHSH, CDR2 LQKENI.